Each of the 21 T cell receptor beta chains below was sequenced from the same sample in a study of response to subunit inactivated influenza vaccine. From the RT-PCR reads, TCRdb called clonotypes with MiXCR, one entry per CDR3 protein. The data show approximately 520,000 distinct CDR3 sequences, more than 15% seen once. This material consisted of CD4+ T cells sorted from PBMCs, taken 23 months after vaccination. All receptors derive from a man aged 50 to 75 who received an inactivated influenza vaccine.

V gene TRBV12-3 or TRBV12-4 combines with J gene TRBJ2-7, with 8 bases lining up with TRBD2. The CDR3 sequence is 14 residues long. Losses at the gene ends were 3 bases for V and 5 bases for J; bases not matched to a gene: 6. This CDR3 is CASSFPGTSNEQYF. CDR3 coding DNA: TGTGCCAGCAGTTTTCCCGGGACTAGTAACGAGCAGTACTTC.

The CDR3: CASSLGGGAGTNEKLFF. Written as DNA, the CDR3 is TGCGCCAGCAGCTTGGGAGGAGGGGCCGGGACTAATGAAAAACTGTTTTTT. The chain carries TRBV5-1 and TRBJ1-4, with D possibly TRBD1 on 5 matching bases. V shed 0 bases and J shed 2 bases, with 14 bases lying between them. The CDR3 length is 17 residues. In germline, CDR1 is SGHRS, CDR2 YFSETQ.

This clonotype was seen more than once but under ten times. The chain uses TRBV30 and TRBJ1-6; 8 bases match TRBD1. After removal of 0 bases from V and 4 bases from J, the junction contained 14 bases not matched to a gene. This CDR3 contains 19 residues. Germline CDR1 is GTSNPN and CDR2 is SVGIG (reference sequence). The CDR3 nucleotides read TGTGCCTGGAGTGTCGGACAGGGTCGGCTGAATGCTTATAATTCACCCCTCCACTTT. Translating it yields CAWSVGQGRLNAYNSPLHF.

The rearrangement links TRBV5-6 to TRBJ2-1, with 10 bases aligning to TRBD2. From germline, CDR1 is SGHDT and CDR2 YYEEEE. The trim removed 2 bases at V and 4 bases at J, leaving 6 bases unmatched. The CDR3 runs to 16 residues. The CDR3 is CASSLPKTSGYNEQFF. The CDR3 DNA follows: TGTGCCAGCAGCTTACCGAAGACTAGCGGGTACAATGAGCAGTTCTTC. The entire variable domain, with the rest obtained from reference TRBV5-6 and TRBJ2-1, is as follows: DAGVTQSPTHLIKTRGQQVTLRCSPKSGHDTVSWYQQALGQGPQFIFQYYEEEERQRGNFPDRFSGHQFPNYSSELNVNALLLGDSALYLCASSLPKTSGYNEQFFGPGTRLTVL.

This clonotype was picked up a small number of times. The chain is built from TRBV28 and TRBJ2-5, with D possibly matching TRBD1 (6 bases). V lost 3 bases and J 2 bases, leaving 16 bases between the germline ends. The CDR3 has 16 amino acids. The germline CDR1 and CDR2 sequences are MDHEN and SYDVKM. CDR3: CASSFSGQGLQETQYF. CDR3 nucleotides: TGTGCCAGCAGTTTTTCGGGACAAGGCCTTCAAGAGACCCAGTACTTC. Supplemented by reference TRBV28 and TRBJ2-5, the full variable domain reads DVKVTQSSRYLVKRTGEKVFLECVQDMDHENMFWYRQDPGLGLRLIYFSYDVKMKEKGDIPEGYSVSREKKERFSLILESASTNQTSMYLCASSFSGQGLQETQYFGPGTRLLVL.

This clonotype has only a few counts. The V gene is TRBV5-1, the J gene TRBJ2-5, with 9 positions matching TRBD1. The CDR3 is made up of 15 amino acids. Germline CDR1 SGHRS, CDR2 YFSETQ. Trimming took 0 bases from V and 5 from J; bases not matched to a gene: 5. The CDR3 reads CASSLGDRAPETQYF. The CDR3 DNA reads as TGCGCCAGCAGCTTGGGGGACAGGGCCCCGGAGACCCAGTACTTC.

The rearrangement joins TRBV28 to TRBJ2-3; the match to TRBD2 covers 11 bases. The ends lost 7 bases at V and 6 bases at J; junction bases unmatched: 9. The CDR3 totals 15 residues. Germline CDR1 is MDHEN and CDR2 is SYDVKM. Written as DNA, the CDR3 is TGTGCCAGCAAAGAGACTAGCGGGACAAGGGATACGCAGTATTTT. Its protein product is CASKETSGTRDTQYF.

In this sample, this clonotype turned up once. The V call is TRBV5-1, the J call TRBJ2-7, with 9 bases fitting TRBD2. CDR3 length: 15 residues. V dropped 5 bases and J dropped 2; count of bases not matched to a gene: 8. Germline V lookup: CDR1 SGHRS, CDR2 YFSETQ. As DNA, the CDR3 is TGCGCCAGCAGAGGTCGGACTAGCGAAGCCTACGAGCAGTACTTC. Amino acid sequence: CASRGRTSEAYEQYF.

The gene calls are TRBV4-3 and TRBJ2-7, with 9 bases identical to TRBD2. The CDR3 has 16 residues. The V and J ends lost 1 base and 5 bases, in that order; junction bases with no gene match: 9. CDR1 is LGHNA and CDR2 is YSLEER in the germline V gene. CDR3 amino acids: CASSQAGIAGANEQYF. CDR3 DNA: TGCGCCAGCAGCCAAGCAGGAATAGCGGGAGCTAACGAGCAGTACTTC.

This clonotype appeared once. The chain combines TRBV28 with TRBJ2-1; D might be TRBD1 (9 bases). The V end was cut by 6 bases, the J end by 6 bases, with 24 bases between. The CDR3 sequence is 17 residues long. Germline CDR1 and CDR2: MDHEN and SYDVKM. CDR3 loop: CASSARTGVAGGNEQFF. CDR3 sequence (DNA): TGTGCCAGCAGCGCCAGGACAGGGGTGGCGGGGGGCAATGAGCAGTTCTTC.

This clonotype was counted a few times. CDR3 bases: TGTGCCAGCAGTTTCCGGGACAGGGGTGGTGAGCAGTTCTTC. Its translation: CASSFRDRGGEQFF. The chain couples TRBV12-3 or TRBV12-4 to TRBJ2-1, with 10 bases aligning to TRBD1. The CDR3 covers 14 residues. The V and J ends lost 3 bases and 9 bases, in that order; junction bases with no gene match: 5.

The rearrangement links TRBV2 to TRBJ2-7; 11 bases fit TRBD2. CDR3 size: 15 residues. Germline assignment: CDR1 SNHLY and CDR2 FYNNEI. V was pared by 7 bases and J by 5 bases, with 10 bases of the junction left unmatched. CDR3 amino acids: CASIAAGTSGHEQYF. In DNA form, the CDR3 reads TGTGCCAGCATCGCCGCGGGGACTAGCGGCCACGAGCAGTACTTC. The variable domain in full, with the rest retrieved from reference TRBV2 and TRBJ2-7, is EPEVTQTPSHQVTQMGQEVILRCVPISNHLYFYWYRQILGQKVEFLVSFYNNEISEKSEIFDDQFSVERPDGSNFTLKIRSTKLEDSAMYFCASIAAGTSGHEQYFGPGTRLTVT.

This clonotype was detected many times. This rearrangement joins TRBV5-1 to TRBJ2-7, with D maybe TRBD1 (6 bases). Trimming took off 1 base at V and 1 base at J, with 21 bases between the two ends. There are 18 residues in the CDR3. Germline V lookup: CDR1 SGHRS, CDR2 YFSETQ. The CDR3 reads CASSLSDIQGPQSYEQYF. The DNA for the CDR3 is TGCGCCAGCAGCTTGTCCGATATACAGGGACCACAGTCCTACGAGCAGTACTTC.

The genes are TRBV5-4 and TRBJ2-1; 11 nucleotides agree with TRBD1. Trimming removed 7 bases from V and 3 bases from J; junction bases left unmatched: 12. The CDR3 contains 17 residues. Germline-derived CDR1 and CDR2 are SGHNT and YYREEE (reference sequence). The CDR3 is CASATLSGTGGYNEQFF. In DNA form, the CDR3 reads TGTGCCAGCGCCACCCTTTCCGGGACAGGGGGCTACAATGAGCAGTTCTTC.

This clonotype was recorded at least ten times. The chain employs TRBV6-1 and TRBJ2-2; 10 nucleotides align to TRBD2. Germline V gives CDR1 MNHNS, CDR2 SASEGT. The trim removed 6 bases at V and 1 base at J, leaving 5 bases unmatched. The CDR3 runs to 16 residues. The CDR3 protein is CASSNSGGMNTGELFF. The CDR3, as DNA: TGTGCCAGCAGCAATAGCGGGGGGATGAACACCGGGGAGCTGTTTTTT.

The chain combines TRBV12-3 or TRBV12-4 with TRBJ2-1, with 12 nucleotides matching TRBD2. The CDR3 loop spans 15 amino acids. The trim removed 6 bases at V and 7 bases at J, leaving 7 bases unmatched. The CDR3 region has the DNA TGTGCCAGCAGGCCTAGCGGGAGGGCCGTTAATGAGCAGTTCTTC. Residues: CASRPSGRAVNEQFF.

The table lists this clonotype with a few counts. J is TRBJ2-1 and V is TRBV21-1; TRBD1, the table's D call, lacks a check against the DNA. TRBV21-1 is flagged as a pseudogene. This CDR3 has 14 residues. CDR3 residues: CASSTPGQYNEQFF. CDR3 coding DNA: TGTGCCAGCAGCACTCCGGGACAGTACAATGAGCAGTTCTTC.

This clonotype was seen at least ten times. This chain joins TRBV12-3 or TRBV12-4 and TRBJ2-1, with 9 nucleotides matching TRBD2. This CDR3 comprises 12 residues. The J segment lost 10 bases and the V segment lost 3 bases, leaving 1 base of the junction unmatched. The CDR3 DNA is TGTGCCAGCAGTTTGACTAGCGGCGAGCAGTTCTTC. This codes for CASSLTSGEQFF.

The V call is TRBV6-1, the J call TRBJ2-2; 8 bases map to TRBD1. The germline CDR1 and CDR2 sequences are MNHNS and SASEGT. Germline trimming cut 1 base from V and 6 bases from J; bases unmatched to any gene: 4. The CDR3 consists of 15 residues. The CDR3 loop is CASSEGGQGSGELFF. The DNA for the CDR3 is TGTGCCAGCAGTGAAGGCGGACAGGGTTCCGGGGAGCTGTTTTTT.

This clonotype has at least ten counts. This sequence joins TRBV9 and TRBJ1-1; 7 nucleotides align to TRBD1. Losses at the gene ends were 3 bases for V and 2 bases for J; bases not matched to a gene: 4. The CDR3 contains 14 residues. The germline CDR1 and CDR2 sequences are SGDLS and YYNGEE. The CDR3 loop reads CASSDRDRNTEAFF. The CDR3 nucleotides read TGTGCCAGCAGCGACCGGGACAGAAACACTGAAGCTTTCTTT.

The rearrangement links TRBV12-3 or TRBV12-4 to TRBJ2-5; D could derive from TRBD1 or TRBD2 (6 bases each). Trimming stripped 7 bases from V and 4 bases from J, with 16 bases between. The CDR3 extends over 14 amino acids. In nucleotides, the CDR3 is TGTGCCAGCACCCTCTGGGGGGCGGGAGAGACCCAGTACTTC. Encoded protein: CASTLWGAGETQYF.